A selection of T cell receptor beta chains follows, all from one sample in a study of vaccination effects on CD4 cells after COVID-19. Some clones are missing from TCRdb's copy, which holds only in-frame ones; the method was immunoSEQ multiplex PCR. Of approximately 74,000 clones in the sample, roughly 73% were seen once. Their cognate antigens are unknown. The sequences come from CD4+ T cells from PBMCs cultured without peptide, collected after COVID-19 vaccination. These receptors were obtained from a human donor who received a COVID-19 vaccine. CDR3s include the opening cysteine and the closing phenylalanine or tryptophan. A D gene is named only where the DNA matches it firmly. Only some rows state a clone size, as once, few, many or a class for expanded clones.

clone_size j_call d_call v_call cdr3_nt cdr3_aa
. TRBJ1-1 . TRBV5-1 TGCGCCAGCAGCTTACAGTCTAGAGACACTGAAGCTTTCTTT CASSLQSRDTEAFF
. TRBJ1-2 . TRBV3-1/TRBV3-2 TGTGCCAGCAGCCAAGAGGTAGGGGGTGTAATTGGTGGCTACACCTTC CASSQEVGGVIGGYTF
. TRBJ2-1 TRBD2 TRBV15 TGTGCCACCAGGGTACCGGGGGGGCGGAATGAGCAGTTCTTC CATRVPGGRNEQFF
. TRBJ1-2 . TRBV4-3 TGCGCCAGCAGCCAAGATGTTAGCAGGGCTGGATATGGCTACACCTTC CASSQDVSRAGYGYTF
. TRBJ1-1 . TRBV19 TGTGCCAGTAGTATTGGGAGGGGCACTGAAGCTTTCTTT CASSIGRGTEAFF
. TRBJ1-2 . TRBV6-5 TGTGCCAGCAGTTATTACAGAATATCTAACTATGGCTACACCTTC CASSYYRISNYGYTF
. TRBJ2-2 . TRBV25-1 TGTGCCAGCAGTGAATATTCAGGGACCGGGGAGCTGTTTTTT CASSEYSGTGELFF
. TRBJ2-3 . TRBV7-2 TGTGCCAGCAGCTTCAGCGGACTTAGCACAGATACGCAGTATTTT CASSFSGLSTDTQYF
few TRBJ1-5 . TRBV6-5 TGTGCCAGCAGACGGGGGGATCAGCCCCAGCATTTT CASRRGDQPQHF
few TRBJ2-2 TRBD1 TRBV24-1 TGTGCCACCGGGGACAGGACAGGGGGCAACACCGGGGAGCTGTTTTTT CATGDRTGGNTGELFF
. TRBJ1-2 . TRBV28 TGTGCCAGCAGTTTCGCATCTAACTATGGCTACACCTTC CASSFASNYGYTF
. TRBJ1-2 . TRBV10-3 TGTGCCAACCGGGACGCTAACTATGGCTACACCTTC CANRDANYGYTF
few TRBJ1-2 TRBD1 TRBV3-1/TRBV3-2 TGTGCCAGCAGCCAAGGGACAGGGGGGGGGCGTGGCTACACCTTC CASSQGTGGGRGYTF
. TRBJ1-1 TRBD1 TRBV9 TGTGCCAGCAGCGTAGAAGGGACAGGGTTAGGCACTGAAGCTTTCTTT CASSVEGTGLGTEAFF
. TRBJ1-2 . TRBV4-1 TGCGCCAGCAGCCAAGCCGGGGGACTATTAAACTACACCTTC CASSQAGGLLNYTF
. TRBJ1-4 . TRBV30 TGTGCCTGGAGTCCGACAGGCTTGAACGAAAAACTGTTTTTT CAWSPTGLNEKLFF
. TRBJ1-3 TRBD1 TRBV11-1 TGTGCCAGCAGGCGCTCTGGGACAGGGATCCGAAACACCATATATTTT CASRRSGTGIRNTIYF
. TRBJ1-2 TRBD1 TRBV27 TGTGCCAGCAGTGCGGTGAGGGACAGGGTAAACTATGGCTACACCTTC CASSAVRDRVNYGYTF
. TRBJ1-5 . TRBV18 TGTGCCAGCTCACCACCGGGGGAAATTAGCAATCAGCCCCAGCATTTT CASSPPGEISNQPQHF
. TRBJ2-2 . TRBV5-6 TGTGCCAGCAGCCCTGGAACCGGGGAGCTGTTTTTT CASSPGTGELFF
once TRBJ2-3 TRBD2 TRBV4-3 TGCGCCAGCAGCCAGCAAAGGGTTTTATTTAGCGGGGGCCTTCGAGATACGCAGTATTTT CASSQQRVLFSGGLRDTQYF
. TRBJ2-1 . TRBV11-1 TGTGCCAGCAGCTTAGACGCGGGGGCGTGGAATGAGCAGTTCTTC CASSLDAGAWNEQFF
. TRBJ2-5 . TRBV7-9 TGTGCCAGCAGCTCGAGCCCGGTTGGGGAGGAGACCCAGTACTTC CASSSSPVGEETQYF
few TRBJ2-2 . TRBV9 TGTGCCAGCAGCCCAAACCCAGGGTCGAACACCGGGGAGCTGTTTTTT CASSPNPGSNTGELFF
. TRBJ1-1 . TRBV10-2 TGCGCCAGCAGTGTGACAGTCGGGGAAGCTTTCTTT CASSVTVGEAFF
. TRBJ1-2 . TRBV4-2 TGTGCCAGCAGCCAAGCTTTAGGGTATGGCTACACCTTC CASSQALGYGYTF
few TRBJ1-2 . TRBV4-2 TGTGCCAGCAGCCAGAGTACCGAGCGGGGCTACACCTTC CASSQSTERGYTF
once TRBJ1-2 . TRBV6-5 TGTGCCAGCAGTTACTCGGGAAATGGCTACACCTTC CASSYSGNGYTF
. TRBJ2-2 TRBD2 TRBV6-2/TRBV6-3 TGTGCCAGCAGTAAAAAGGGACTAGCGGGGTGGATGGACACCGGGGAGCTGTTTTTT CASSKKGLAGWMDTGELFF
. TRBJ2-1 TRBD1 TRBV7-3 TGTGCCAGCAGCCGGACAGGGGCTGAGCAGTTCTTC CASSRTGAEQFF
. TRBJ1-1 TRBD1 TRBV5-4 TGTGCCAGCAGCTTGGATGCCGGGACAGGGGGCGCGAGTGCTTTCTTT CASSLDAGTGGASAFF
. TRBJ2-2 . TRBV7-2 TGTGCCAGCAGCTTAGTCGGGACCCCGGCGAACACCGGGGAGCTGTTTTTT CASSLVGTPANTGELFF
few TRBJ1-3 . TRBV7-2 TGTGCCAGCAGCTTAGTGGGTACGTCGGGAAACACCATATATTTT CASSLVGTSGNTIYF
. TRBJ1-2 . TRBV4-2 TGTGCCAGCAGCCAAGATCTAAGAGGGGGAAGTAGCTATGGCTACACCTTC CASSQDLRGGSSYGYTF
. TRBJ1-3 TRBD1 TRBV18 TGTGCCAGCTCACTGGACAGGAGCTCTGGAAACACCATATATTTT CASSLDRSSGNTIYF
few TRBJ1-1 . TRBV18 TGTGCCAGCTCACAAGCGACGGCTATGAACACTGAAGCTTTCTTT CASSQATAMNTEAFF
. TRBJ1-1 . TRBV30 TGTGCCTGGAGTGTTCAGGGTGAAGCTTTCTTT CAWSVQGEAFF
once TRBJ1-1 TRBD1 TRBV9 TGTGCCAGCAGCCCGAGGACAGGGAACACTGAAGCTTTCTTT CASSPRTGNTEAFF
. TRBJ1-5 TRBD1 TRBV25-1 TGTGCCAGCAGTGGGACAGGGGGCTACCAGCCCCAGCATTTT CASSGTGGYQPQHF
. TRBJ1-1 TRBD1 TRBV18 TGTGCCAGCTCACCATACACCGGGACAGAGCTGAACACTGAAGCTTTCTTT CASSPYTGTELNTEAFF
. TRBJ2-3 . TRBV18 TGTGCCAGCTCACCCCTCCCCGGGGCGGACCTCACAGATACGCAGTATTTT CASSPLPGADLTDTQYF
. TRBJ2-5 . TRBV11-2 TGTGCCAGCAGCTTCCAGACGGGAGAGACCCAGTACTTC CASSFQTGETQYF
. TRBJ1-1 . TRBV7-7 TGTGCCAGCAGCACCGAAGGACAACCGAACACTGAAGCTTTCTTT CASSTEGQPNTEAFF
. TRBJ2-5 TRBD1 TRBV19 TGTGCCAGTACCCTAAGACGACAGGGGACAGGAGAGACCCAGTACTTC CASTLRRQGTGETQYF
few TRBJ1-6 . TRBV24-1 TGTGCCACCAGTGTTAGAAATACAGGGCGAGGGTCCTATAATTCACCCCTCCACTTT CATSVRNTGRGSYNSPLHF
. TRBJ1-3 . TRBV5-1 TGCGCCAGCAGCTCGAGCAGTAACTCTGGAAACACCATATATTTT CASSSSSNSGNTIYF
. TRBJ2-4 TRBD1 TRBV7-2 TGTGCCAGCAGCTTACCCTTCCGGGACAGGGGGCTAGCCAAAAACATTCAGTACTTC CASSLPFRDRGLAKNIQYF
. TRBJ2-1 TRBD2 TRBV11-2 TGTGCCAGCAGCGAGAGGGTCGGGGGGAATGAGCAGTTCTTC CASSERVGGNEQFF
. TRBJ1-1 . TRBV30 TGTGCCTGGAGAGGGGTCGTCCGGAACACTGAAGCTTTCTTT CAWRGVVRNTEAFF
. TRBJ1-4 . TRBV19 TGTGCCAGTAGTATCCAGGGTGCTAATGAAAAACTGTTTTTT CASSIQGANEKLFF
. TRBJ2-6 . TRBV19 TGTGCCAGTAATGGCAGAGGCCGAAACTCTGGGGCCAACGTCCTGACTTTC CASNGRGRNSGANVLTF